One sample yielded the 24 T cell receptor beta chains listed below, sequenced in a study of blood T cell repertoires in COVID-19. Only in-frame clones appear in the TCRdb table, and some are missing; sequencing was by immunoSEQ multiplex PCR. The table has 210,000 or so clones, approximately 78% seen once. The sample comprised peripheral blood. Receptor source: a woman in her 40s with acute or convalescent COVID-19.

This clone was seen more than once but under ten times. The rearrangement uses TRBV4-3 and TRBJ2-1; 7 nucleotides line up with TRBD2. This CDR3 is built from 16 residues. The trim removed 1 base at V and 7 bases at J, leaving 10 bases unmatched. Germline V lookup: CDR1 LGHNA, CDR2 YSLEER. CDR3 in DNA: TGCGCCAGCAGCCAAGGGGCGGGAGAGGTCAAGAATGAGCAGTTCTTC. This encodes CASSQGAGEVKNEQFF.

This chain uses TRBV5-6 with TRBJ1-5; possibly TRBD1 for D (5 bases). Deletions cut 3 bases from V and 4 bases from J, with 14 bases between. The germline V gene encodes CDR1 SGHDT and CDR2 YYEEEE. The CDR3 covers 15 residues. The CDR3 DNA reads TGTGCCAGCAGCTGGAATGGCAGGGAAAATCAGCCCCAGCATTTT. This gives the protein CASSWNGRENQPQHF.

The chain links TRBV19 to TRBJ1-2, with 9 bases that match TRBD1. The CDR3 runs to 15 residues. The germline V gene encodes CDR1 LNHDA and CDR2 SQIVND (reference sequence). Unmatched junction bases numbered 10, after V lost 6 bases and J lost 5 bases. The CDR3 spells CASRTRPDRGYGYTF. The CDR3 DNA reads as TGTGCCAGTAGAACCCGTCCGGACAGGGGATATGGCTACACCTTC. Based on the CDR3 plus reference TRBV19 and TRBJ1-2, the full variable domain is DGGITQSPKYLFRKEGQNVTLSCEQNLNHDAMYWYRQDPGQGLRLIYYSQIVNDFQKGDIAEGYSVSREKKESFPLTVTSAQKNPTAFYLCASRTRPDRGYGYTFGSGTRLTVV.

V gene TRBV11-2 combines with J gene TRBJ2-7; D is undetermined. Germline V CDR1 and CDR2: SGHAT, FQNNGV. The CDR3 runs to 12 residues. V gave up 5 bases and J gave up 4 bases, with 9 bases separating them. CDR3 bases: TGTGCCAGCAGCCCTATCATATACGAGCAGTACTTC. Translation gives CASSPIIYEQYF.

This rearrangement joins TRBV19 to TRBJ2-3, with 10 positions matching TRBD1. Germline CDR1 LNHDA, CDR2 SQIVND (reference sequence). V shed 1 base, J shed 5 bases, and the junction held 3 bases outside the gene matches. The CDR3 totals 15 residues. In nucleotides, the CDR3 is TGTGCCAGTAGTATAGTAGGACAGGGGGGAGATACGCAGTATTTT. Protein: CASSIVGQGGDTQYF.

CDR3: CASSPSGIGKAGANVLTF. CDR3 nucleotides: TGTGCCAGCTCACCATCGGGAATAGGGAAAGCTGGGGCCAACGTCCTGACTTTC. This rearrangement joins TRBV18 to TRBJ2-6, with a weak D call TRBD2 (5 bases). V was trimmed by 2 bases and J by 2 bases, leaving 16 bases between them. The V gene's germline CDR1 is KGHSH and CDR2 LQKENI. The CDR3 covers 18 residues. The full variable domain, its missing parts supplied by reference TRBV18 and TRBJ2-6, is NAGVMQNPRHLVRRRGQEARLRCSPMKGHSHVYWYRQLPEEGLKFMVYLQKENIIDESGMPKERFSAEFPKEGPSILRIQQVVRGDSAAYFCASSPSGIGKAGANVLTFGAGSRLTVL.

This chain uses TRBV7-2 with TRBJ1-2; 8 bases map to TRBD1. Germline values: CDR1 SGHTA, CDR2 FQGNSA. The CDR3 consists of 14 residues. Trimming cost V 5 bases and J 2 bases; bases outside gene matches: 4. CDR3 coding DNA: TGTGCCAGCAGCCCGAACAGGGGGAACTATGGCTACACCTTC. This encodes CASSPNRGNYGYTF.

This chain joins TRBV5-6 and TRBJ2-2, with 7 positions matching TRBD1. CDR1 is SGHDT, CDR2 YYEEEE, per germline. There are 14 residues in the CDR3. Trimming cost V 5 bases and J 1 base; bases outside gene matches: 2. Written as DNA, the CDR3 is TGTGCCAGCAGGCCAGGGGGGAACACCGGGGAGCTGTTTTTT. Translating it yields CASRPGGNTGELFF.

The chain combines TRBV20-1 with TRBJ2-3; 8 bases agree with TRBD2. The CDR3 is made up of 14 amino acids. J lost 2 bases, V lost 3 bases, and 4 bases had no gene match. The germline CDR1 and CDR2 sequences are DFQATT and SNEGSKA (reference sequence). DNA for the CDR3: TGCAGTGCTAGTACGGGAGGGCCCACAGATACGCAGTATTTT. Translated: CSASTGGPTDTQYF.

The gene calls are TRBV6-4 and TRBJ1-1; D is undetermined. The CDR3 extends over 12 amino acids. Trimming removed 3 bases from V and 5 bases from J, with 7 bases in between. CDR1 MRHNA and CDR2 SNTAGT come from the germline V gene. The DNA for the CDR3 is TGTGCCAGCAGTGAAGGAGGAACTGAAGCTTTCTTT. This sequence encodes CASSEGGTEAFF.

The V gene is TRBV11-1, the J gene TRBJ2-3, with TRBD2 matching 7 bases. Germline CDR1 SGHAT, CDR2 FQDESV (reference sequence). J was trimmed by 6 bases and V by 3 bases; bases with no gene match: 9. The CDR3 runs 15 residues. As DNA, the CDR3 is TGTGCCAGCAGCTTGAAAGCGGGGAATAGGGATACGCAGTATTTT. Its protein is CASSLKAGNRDTQYF.

In its sample, this clone was seen once. The V and J genes are TRBV27 and TRBJ1-2; D uncertain. The CDR3 covers 12 residues. The germline V gene has CDR1 MNHEY and CDR2 SMNVEV (reference sequence). Trimming stripped 6 bases from V and 8 bases from J, with 13 bases between. The CDR3 DNA sequence: TGTGCCAGCAGGGGCGGTGGAGGCGGCTACACCTTC. Amino acid sequence: CASRGGGGGYTF.

The V call is TRBV4-3, the J call TRBJ1-2; 9 bases agree with TRBD1. The CDR3 length is 15 residues. The trim removed 2 bases at V and 6 bases at J, leaving 7 bases unmatched. The V gene's germline CDR1 is LGHNA and CDR2 YSLEER. In DNA form, the CDR3 reads TGCGCCAGCAGCCAACCCGACAGGGGGAGGAATGGCTACACCTTC. Encoded protein: CASSQPDRGRNGYTF.

The chain couples TRBV20-1 to TRBJ2-7; TRBD2 aligns across 7 bases. The CDR3 is 11 residues long. V was clipped by 5 bases and J by 5 bases; unmatched bases: 3. Per the germline V gene, CDR1 is DFQATT and CDR2 is SNEGSKA (reference sequence). The CDR3 spells CSAQRGDEQYF. CDR3 nucleotides: TGCAGTGCTCAGCGGGGTGACGAGCAGTACTTC.

The genes are TRBV30 and TRBJ1-2; the D gene is possibly TRBD1 (6 bases). There are 11 residues in the CDR3. Trimming shortened V by 6 bases and J by 4 bases, and 9 bases separated the two germline ends. The V gene's germline CDR1 is GTSNPN and CDR2 SVGIG (reference sequence). Here the CDR3 DNA reads TGTGCCTGCCCCAGGGGCTATGGCTACACCTTC. Amino acids: CACPRGYGYTF.

V and J are TRBV9 and TRBJ2-1; possible D gene TRBD1, 5 bases. The length of the CDR3 is 16 residues. Per germline, CDR1 SGDLS and CDR2 YYNGEE. The V and J ends lost 0 bases and 1 base respectively, with 11 bases between them. CDR3 sequence (DNA): TGTGCCAGCAGCGTAGAAGGGGTCCCGTCCTACAATGAGCAGTTCTTC. Encoded protein: CASSVEGVPSYNEQFF.

CDR3: CASSSSGAYGYTF. The DNA of the CDR3 is TGTGCCAGCAGTTCCTCGGGGGCCTATGGCTACACCTTC. V gene TRBV6-5 combines with J gene TRBJ1-2, with D perhaps TRBD1 (6 bases). The CDR3 is 13 amino acids. Germline CDR1 and CDR2: MNHEY and SVGAGI. Trimming took off 4 bases at V and 4 bases at J, with 10 bases between the two ends.

This clone has just a few counts. This CDR3 is also generated by other DNA sequences in the sample. This sequence joins TRBV25-1 and TRBJ2-7, with D perhaps matching TRBD2 (5 bases). With 6 bases removed from V and 3 bases from J, the gap between germline ends came to 15 bases. Looked up from germline, CDR1 is MGHDK and CDR2 is SYGVNS. The CDR3 has 14 residues. CDR3 in DNA: TGTGCCAGCAGCGGCCAGCCGGGAAGCTACGAGCAGTACTTC. This sequence encodes CASSGQPGSYEQYF.

This clone came up a few times. The chain has TRBV19 and TRBJ2-2; D call uncertain. Germline-derived CDR1 and CDR2 are LNHDA and SQIVND (reference sequence). This CDR3 region has 14 residues. Deletions cut 4 bases from V and 0 bases from J, with 6 bases between. CDR3 coding DNA: TGTGCCAGTAGTACCGGTACGAACACCGGGGAGCTGTTTTTT. This encodes CASSTGTNTGELFF.

This clone was counted a few times. CDR3 DNA: TGTGCCAGCAGCCATAGCTCCTACAATGAGCAGTTCTTC. Translation: CASSHSSYNEQFF. This chain uses TRBV7-2 with TRBJ2-1; D remains ambiguous. The CDR3 runs 13 residues. The germline V and J ends were trimmed by 5 bases and 0 bases, with 5 bases remaining between them. Germline V gene lookup returns CDR1 SGHTA and CDR2 FQGNSA.

The chain employs TRBV5-6 and TRBJ2-6; D not certain. Looked up from germline, CDR1 is SGHDT and CDR2 is YYEEEE. This CDR3 is 16 amino acids long. With 1 base removed from V and 4 bases from J, the gap between germline ends came to 12 bases. The CDR3: CASSLKHTLGANVLTF. CDR3 nucleotides: TGTGCCAGCAGCTTGAAGCATACTCTGGGGGCCAACGTCCTGACTTTC. Combining the CDR3 with reference TRBV5-6 and TRBJ2-6 gives the whole variable domain DAGVTQSPTHLIKTRGQQVTLRCSPKSGHDTVSWYQQALGQGPQFIFQYYEEEERQRGNFPDRFSGHQFPNYSSELNVNALLLGDSALYLCASSLKHTLGANVLTFGAGSRLTVL.

This chain uses TRBV29-1 with TRBJ1-2, with TRBD1 matching over 8 bases. CDR1 is SQVTM, CDR2 ANQGSEA, per germline. V was pared by 1 base and J by 5 bases, with 9 bases of the junction left unmatched. The CDR3 has 15 residues. CDR3 region: CSVEARAGGVYGYTF. DNA of the CDR3: TGCAGCGTTGAAGCCCGGGCAGGGGGCGTGTATGGCTACACCTTC.

The chain joins TRBV30 to TRBJ2-1; D remains unclear. In germline, CDR1 is GTSNPN, CDR2 SVGIG (reference sequence). Trimming removed 0 bases from V and 4 bases from J, with 10 bases in between. There are 14 residues in the CDR3. This chain's CDR3 is CAWSVYDGYNEQFF. CDR3 in DNA: TGTGCCTGGAGTGTATACGACGGGTACAATGAGCAGTTCTTC. Based on the CDR3 plus reference TRBV30 and TRBJ2-1, the full variable domain is SQTIHQWPATLVQPVGSPLSLECTVEGTSNPNLYWYRQAAGRGLQLLFYSVGIGQISSEVPQNLSASRPQDRQFILSSKKLLLSDSGFYLCAWSVYDGYNEQFFGPGTRLTVL.

The chain links TRBV12-2 to TRBJ2-1; the table calls TRBD2, which could not be checked here. TRBV12-2 is noted as a pseudogene. This CDR3 region has 19 residues. As DNA, the CDR3 is TGTGCAAGTCGCTTGAGTCAGCGGGAAAAATCCGCGGGATGCAATGAGCAGTTCTTC. Translated, it gives CASRLSQREKSAGCNEQFF.